This T cell receptor beta chain was sequenced for a study of T cell responses to AZD1222 COVID-19 vaccine. Second-dose intervals near 4 or 12 weeks were combined. A few counts support this clone. Its antigen remains unidentified. Generated by immunoSEQ multiplex PCR, the TCRdb table keeps only in-frame clones and is missing some. In the table there are about 86,000 clones, 89% of which are singletons. Findings and caveats of the study: Only 5 or 6 individuals given AZD1222 were seropositive at baseline. Most donors were white British, females outnumbered males, and clonal diversity was possibly underestimated. Spike was spanned by vaccine-associated CD4 TCRs, which were dominant at 160-218 and 743-854.

Trimming pared 2 bases from V and 7 bases from J, leaving 12 bases between. CDR3 size: 13 residues. CDR1 and CDR2 from the germline V gene are SQVTM and ANQGSEA. The TCR was taken from an adult who received the AZD1222 COVID-19 vaccine. Sequenced material: peripheral blood, taken 28 days after the second AZD1222 dose. The gene calls are TRBV29-1 and TRBJ1-5, with D possibly TRBD1 on 5 matching bases. CDR3 in DNA: TGCAGCGTTGAATTAGGGGTCGGGCAGCCCCAGCATTTT. The encoded protein is CSVELGVGQPQHF. Together with reference TRBV29-1 and TRBJ1-5, the CDR3 gives the full variable domain: SAVISQKPSRDICQRGTSLTIQCQVDSQVTMMFWYRQQPGQSLTLIATANQGSEATYESGFVIDKFPISRPNLTFSTLTVSNMSPEDSSIYLCSVELGVGQPQHFGDGTRLSIL.